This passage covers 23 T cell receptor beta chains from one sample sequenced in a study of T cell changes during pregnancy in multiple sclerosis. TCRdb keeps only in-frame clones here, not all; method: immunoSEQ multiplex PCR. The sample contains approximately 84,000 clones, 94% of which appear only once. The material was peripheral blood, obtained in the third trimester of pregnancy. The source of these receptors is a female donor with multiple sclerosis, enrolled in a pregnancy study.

The CDR3, as DNA: TGTGCCAGCAGCTTAGGGGATTCTGCCCGAGGGGGATACGAGCAGTACTTC. Amino acids: CASSLGDSARGGYEQYF. The chain links TRBV7-6 to TRBJ2-7; weak D call: TRBD1 (6 bases). Trimming stripped 1 base from V and 4 bases from J, with 20 bases between. The CDR3 is made up of 17 amino acids. Germline V lookup: CDR1 SGHVS, CDR2 FNYEAQ.

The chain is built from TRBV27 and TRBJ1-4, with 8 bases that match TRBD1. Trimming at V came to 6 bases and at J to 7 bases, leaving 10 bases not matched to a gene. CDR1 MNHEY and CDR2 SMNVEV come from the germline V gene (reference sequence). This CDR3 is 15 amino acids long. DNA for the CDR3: TGTGCCAGCAGCTTCGGACAGGGAAGGGGTGAAAAACTGTTTTTT. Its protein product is CASSFGQGRGEKLFF.

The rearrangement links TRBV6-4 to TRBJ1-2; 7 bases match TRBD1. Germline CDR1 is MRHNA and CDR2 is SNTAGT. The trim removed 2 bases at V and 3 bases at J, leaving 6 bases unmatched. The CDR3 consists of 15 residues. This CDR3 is CASSDTTGFHYGYTF. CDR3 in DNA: TGTGCCAGCAGTGACACGACAGGGTTTCACTATGGCTACACCTTC.

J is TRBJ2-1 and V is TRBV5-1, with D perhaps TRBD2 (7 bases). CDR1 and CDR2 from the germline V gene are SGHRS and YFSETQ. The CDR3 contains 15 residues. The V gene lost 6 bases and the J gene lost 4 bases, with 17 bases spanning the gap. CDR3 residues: CASTPGGGGYNEQFF. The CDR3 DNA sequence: TGCGCCAGCACCCCTGGGGGCGGGGGTTACAATGAGCAGTTCTTC. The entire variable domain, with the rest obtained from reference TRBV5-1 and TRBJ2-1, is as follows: KAGVTQTPRYLIKTRGQQVTLSCSPISGHRSVSWYQQTPGQGLQFLFEYFSETQRNKGNFPGRFSGRQFSNSRSEMNVSTLELGDSALYLCASTPGGGGYNEQFFGPGTRLTVL.

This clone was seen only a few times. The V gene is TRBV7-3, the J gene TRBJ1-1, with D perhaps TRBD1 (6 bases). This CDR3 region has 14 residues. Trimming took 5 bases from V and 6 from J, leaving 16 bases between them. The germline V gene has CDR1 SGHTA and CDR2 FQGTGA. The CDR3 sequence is CASSENGQKSEAFF. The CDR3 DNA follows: TGTGCCAGCAGCGAGAATGGACAGAAGTCTGAAGCTTTCTTT.

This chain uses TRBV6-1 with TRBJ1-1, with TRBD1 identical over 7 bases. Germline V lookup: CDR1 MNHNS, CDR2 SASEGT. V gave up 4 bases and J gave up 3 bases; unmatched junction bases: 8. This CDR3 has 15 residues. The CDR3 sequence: CASSGPGGVDTEAFF. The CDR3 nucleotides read TGTGCCAGCAGTGGGCCAGGGGGTGTGGACACTGAAGCTTTCTTT.

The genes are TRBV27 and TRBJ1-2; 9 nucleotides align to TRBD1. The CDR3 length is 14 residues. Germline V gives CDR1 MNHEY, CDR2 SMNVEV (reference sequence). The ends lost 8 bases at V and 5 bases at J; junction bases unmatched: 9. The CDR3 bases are TGTGCCAGCCGGACGACAGGGGGAGGGTATGGCTACACCTTC. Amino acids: CASRTTGGGYGYTF.

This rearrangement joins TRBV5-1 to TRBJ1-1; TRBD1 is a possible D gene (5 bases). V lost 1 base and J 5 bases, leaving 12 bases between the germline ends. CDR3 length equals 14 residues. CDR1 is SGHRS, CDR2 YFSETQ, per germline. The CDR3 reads CASSLQARGTEAFF. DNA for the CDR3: TGCGCCAGCAGCTTGCAGGCCCGGGGGACTGAAGCTTTCTTT.

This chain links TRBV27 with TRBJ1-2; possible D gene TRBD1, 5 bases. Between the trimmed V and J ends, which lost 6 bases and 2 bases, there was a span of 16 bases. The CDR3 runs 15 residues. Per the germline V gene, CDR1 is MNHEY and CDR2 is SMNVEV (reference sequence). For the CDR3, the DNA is TGTGCCAGCAGGGAGGGGATTTCTCCAAACTATGGCTACACCTTC. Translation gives CASREGISPNYGYTF.

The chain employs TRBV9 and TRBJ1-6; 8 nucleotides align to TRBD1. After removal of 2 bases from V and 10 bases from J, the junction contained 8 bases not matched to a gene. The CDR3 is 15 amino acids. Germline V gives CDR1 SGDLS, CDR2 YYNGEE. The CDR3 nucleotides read TGTGCCAGCAGCGTGGCGACAGGGGCGGGATCACCCCTCCACTTT. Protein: CASSVATGAGSPLHF.

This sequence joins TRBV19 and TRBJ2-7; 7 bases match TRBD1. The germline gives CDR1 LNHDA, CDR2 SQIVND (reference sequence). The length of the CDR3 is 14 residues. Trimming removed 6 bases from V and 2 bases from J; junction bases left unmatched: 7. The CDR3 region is CASRLTGAPYEQYF. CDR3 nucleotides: TGTGCCAGTAGACTCACAGGGGCCCCCTACGAGCAGTACTTC.

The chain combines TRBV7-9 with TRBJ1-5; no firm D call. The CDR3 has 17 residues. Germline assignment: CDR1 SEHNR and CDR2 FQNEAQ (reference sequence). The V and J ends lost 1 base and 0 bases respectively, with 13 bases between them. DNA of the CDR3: TGTGCCAGCAGCTTAGAAGCCTTCTGTCATAGCAATCAGCCCCAGCATTTT. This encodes CASSLEAFCHSNQPQHF. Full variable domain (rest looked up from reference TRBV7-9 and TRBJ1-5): DTGVSQNPRHKITKRGQNVTFRCDPISEHNRLYWYRQTLGQGPEFLTYFQNEAQLEKSRLLSDRFSAERPKGSFSTLEIQRTEQGDSAMYLCASSLEAFCHSNQPQHFGDGTRLSIL.

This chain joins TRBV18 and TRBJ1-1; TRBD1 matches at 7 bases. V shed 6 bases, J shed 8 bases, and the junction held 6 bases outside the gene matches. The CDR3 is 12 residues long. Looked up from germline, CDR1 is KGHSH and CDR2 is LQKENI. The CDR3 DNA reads TGTGCCAGCTCCTCCGGACAGGTAGAAGCTTTCTTT. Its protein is CASSSGQVEAFF. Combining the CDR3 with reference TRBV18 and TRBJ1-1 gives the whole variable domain NAGVMQNPRHLVRRRGQEARLRCSPMKGHSHVYWYRQLPEEGLKFMVYLQKENIIDESGMPKERFSAEFPKEGPSILRIQQVVRGDSAAYFCASSSGQVEAFFGQGTRLTVV.

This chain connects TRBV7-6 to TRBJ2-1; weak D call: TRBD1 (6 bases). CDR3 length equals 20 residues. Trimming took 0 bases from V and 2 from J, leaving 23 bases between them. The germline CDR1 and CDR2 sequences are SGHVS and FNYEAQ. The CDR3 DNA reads TGTGCCAGCAGCTTAGCCAACTTAAAAGGGACACTCCTTACCTACAATGAGCAGTTCTTC. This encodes CASSLANLKGTLLTYNEQFF.

The CDR3 loop is CASSISPFTDTQYF. The CDR3 DNA reads as TGTGCCAGTAGTATCTCTCCTTTCACAGATACGCAGTATTTT. The chain is built from TRBV19 and TRBJ2-3; D not resolved. The V end lost 3 bases, the J end lost 2 bases, and 9 bases lay between the germline ends. This CDR3 contains 14 residues. Per germline, CDR1 LNHDA and CDR2 SQIVND (reference sequence).

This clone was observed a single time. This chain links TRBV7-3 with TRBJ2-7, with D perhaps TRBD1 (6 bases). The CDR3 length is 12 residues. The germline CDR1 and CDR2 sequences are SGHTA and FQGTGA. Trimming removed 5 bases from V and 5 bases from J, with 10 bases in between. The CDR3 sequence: CASSPDRHEQYF. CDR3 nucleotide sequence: TGTGCCAGCAGCCCAGACAGGCACGAGCAGTACTTC.

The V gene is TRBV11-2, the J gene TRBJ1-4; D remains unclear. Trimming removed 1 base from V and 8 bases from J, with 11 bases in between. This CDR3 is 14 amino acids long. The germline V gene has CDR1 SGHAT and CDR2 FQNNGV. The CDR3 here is CASSLVGNSEKLFF. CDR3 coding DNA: TGTGCCAGCAGCTTAGTGGGCAATTCCGAAAAACTGTTTTTT.

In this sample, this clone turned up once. The CDR3 protein is CASSAGQGNTGELFF. Here the CDR3 DNA reads TGTGCCAGCAGCGCCGGACAGGGGAACACCGGGGAGCTGTTTTTT. The chain uses TRBV9 and TRBJ2-2; 8 bases match TRBD1. The CDR3 runs to 15 residues. The V gene's germline CDR1 is SGDLS and CDR2 YYNGEE. V gave up 3 bases and J gave up 1 base; unmatched junction bases: 2.

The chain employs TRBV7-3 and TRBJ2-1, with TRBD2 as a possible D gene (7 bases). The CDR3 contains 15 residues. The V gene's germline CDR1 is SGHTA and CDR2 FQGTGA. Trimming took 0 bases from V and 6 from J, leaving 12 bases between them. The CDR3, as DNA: TGTGCCAGCAGCTTAACGGGGGGGGCGATCAATGAGCAGTTCTTC. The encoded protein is CASSLTGGAINEQFF.

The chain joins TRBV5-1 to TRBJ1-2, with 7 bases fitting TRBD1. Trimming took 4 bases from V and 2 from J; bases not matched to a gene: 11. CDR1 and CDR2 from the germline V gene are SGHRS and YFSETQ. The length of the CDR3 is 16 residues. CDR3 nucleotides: TGCGCCAGCAGCCGAATCACCGGACAGGCAAACTATGGCTACACCTTC. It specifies CASSRITGQANYGYTF.

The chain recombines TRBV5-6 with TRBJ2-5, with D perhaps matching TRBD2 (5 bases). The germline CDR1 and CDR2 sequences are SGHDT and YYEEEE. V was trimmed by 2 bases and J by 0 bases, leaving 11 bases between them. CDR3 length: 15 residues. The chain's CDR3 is CASSFGSAYQETQYF. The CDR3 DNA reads TGTGCCAGCAGCTTTGGTAGCGCGTACCAAGAGACCCAGTACTTC.

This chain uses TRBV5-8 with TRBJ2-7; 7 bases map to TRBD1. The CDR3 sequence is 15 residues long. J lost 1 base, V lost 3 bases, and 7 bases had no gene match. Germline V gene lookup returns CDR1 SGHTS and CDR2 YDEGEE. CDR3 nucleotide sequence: TGTGCCAGCAGCTATACAGGGGTGGCGTCCTACGAGCAGTACTTC. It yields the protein CASSYTGVASYEQYF.

The CDR3 nucleotides are TGTGCCAGTAGTATTTTGGGGGCGGGGGGGCCGGGAGATACGCAGTATTTT. Its translation: CASSILGAGGPGDTQYF. The chain carries TRBV19 and TRBJ2-3; TRBD2 matches 9 bases. Germline V gene lookup returns CDR1 LNHDA and CDR2 SQIVND (reference sequence). With 3 bases clipped from V and 5 bases from J, the junction kept 12 bases outside the gene matches. The CDR3 contains 17 residues.